The source of this T cell receptor beta chain is a study of shared clonotypes between healthy human individuals. Germline V CDR1 and CDR2: LGHNA, YSLEER. V was pared by 0 bases and J by 3 bases, with 8 bases between. CDR3 length: 15 amino acids. Here immunoSEQ multiplex PCR was the method, and the copy in TCRdb shows in-frame clones only, minus some. This sample has fewer than 850,000 clones, with 90% to 98% found just once. CD45RO negativity and positive selection for CCR7 defined naive CD8 cells, a population that excluded terminally differentiated effector memory CD45RA+ cells. The receptor was isolated from a man younger than 45 in good health. Material: naive CD8+ T cells sorted from blood. The chain carries TRBV4-3 and TRBJ1-4; D not certain. The CDR3 loop is CASSQDGSSNEKLFF. Written as DNA, the CDR3 is TGCGCCAGCAGCCAAGATGGCAGTTCTAATGAAAAACTGTTTTTT.